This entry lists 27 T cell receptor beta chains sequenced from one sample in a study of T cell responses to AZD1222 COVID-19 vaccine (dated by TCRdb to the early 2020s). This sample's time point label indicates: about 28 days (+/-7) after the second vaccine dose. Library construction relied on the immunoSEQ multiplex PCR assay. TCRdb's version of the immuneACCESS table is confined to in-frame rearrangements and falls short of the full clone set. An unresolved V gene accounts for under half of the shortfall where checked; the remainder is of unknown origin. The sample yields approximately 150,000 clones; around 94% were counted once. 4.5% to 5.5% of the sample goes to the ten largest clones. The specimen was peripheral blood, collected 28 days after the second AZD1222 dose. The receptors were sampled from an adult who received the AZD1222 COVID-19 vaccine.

CDR3 in DNA: TGTGCCAGCTCACCTAGTCGGTCACTCAATCAGCCCCAGCATTTT. Amino acid sequence: CASSPSRSLNQPQHF. The rearrangement uses TRBV18 and TRBJ1-5; no definite D call. V lost 3 bases and J lost 3, with 12 bases in between. Germline CDR1 and CDR2: KGHSH and LQKENI. The CDR3 is 15 residues long.

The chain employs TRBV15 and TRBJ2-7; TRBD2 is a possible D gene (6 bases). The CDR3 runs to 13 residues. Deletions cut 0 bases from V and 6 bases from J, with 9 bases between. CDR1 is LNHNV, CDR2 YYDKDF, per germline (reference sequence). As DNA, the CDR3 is TGTGCCACCAGCAGAGATATCGGGGGCGAGCAGTACTTC. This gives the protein CATSRDIGGEQYF.

The CDR3 coding sequence is TGCAGCGTCCAGGGAACTGAAGCTTTCTTT. Amino acid sequence: CSVQGTEAFF. The chain uses TRBV29-1 and TRBJ1-1, with D maybe TRBD1 (5 bases). There are 10 residues in the CDR3. V was pared by 6 bases and J by 5 bases, with 7 bases between. Germline V gives CDR1 SQVTM, CDR2 ANQGSEA.

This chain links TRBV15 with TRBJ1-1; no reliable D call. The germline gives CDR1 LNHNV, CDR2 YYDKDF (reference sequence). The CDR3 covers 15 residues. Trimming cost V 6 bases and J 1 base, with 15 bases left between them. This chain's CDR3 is CATSRDRARNTEAFF. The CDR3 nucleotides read TGTGCCACCAGTCGCGATAGGGCACGGAACACTGAAGCTTTCTTT.

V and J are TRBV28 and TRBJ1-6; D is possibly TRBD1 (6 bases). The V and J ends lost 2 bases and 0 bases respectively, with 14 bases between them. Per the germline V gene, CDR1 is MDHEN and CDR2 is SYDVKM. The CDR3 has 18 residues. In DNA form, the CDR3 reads TGTGCCAGCAGTTTACTGGGACACCTAAGCTCCTATAATTCACCCCTCCACTTT. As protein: CASSLLGHLSSYNSPLHF. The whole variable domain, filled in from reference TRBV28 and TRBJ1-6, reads DVKVTQSSRYLVKRTGEKVFLECVQDMDHENMFWYRQDPGLGLRLIYFSYDVKMKEKGDIPEGYSVSREKKERFSLILESASTNQTSMYLCASSLLGHLSSYNSPLHFGNGTRLTVT.

CDR3 sequence reads: CATGLAGAGYNEQFF. CDR3 sequence (DNA): TGTGCCACGGGACTAGCGGGAGCTGGGTACAATGAGCAGTTCTTC. V is TRBV27 and J is TRBJ2-1; 14 bases are a match to TRBD2. Germline V gene data show CDR1 as MNHEY and CDR2 as SMNVEV (reference sequence). The trim removed 10 bases at V and 4 bases at J, leaving 6 bases unmatched. The CDR3 has 15 residues.

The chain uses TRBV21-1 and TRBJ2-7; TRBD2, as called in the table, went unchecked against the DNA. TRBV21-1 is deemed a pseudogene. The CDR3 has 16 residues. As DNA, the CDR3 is TGTGCCAGCAGCTTTGATCCGGGTCCAAACCACTACGAGCAGTACTTC. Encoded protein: CASSFDPGPNHYEQYF.

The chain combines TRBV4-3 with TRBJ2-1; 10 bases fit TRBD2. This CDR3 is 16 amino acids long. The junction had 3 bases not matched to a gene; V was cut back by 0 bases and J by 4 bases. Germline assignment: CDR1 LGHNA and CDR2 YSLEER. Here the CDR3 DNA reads TGCGCCAGCAGCCAAGATTGGACTAGCGGATACAATGAGCAGTTCTTC. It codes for CASSQDWTSGYNEQFF.

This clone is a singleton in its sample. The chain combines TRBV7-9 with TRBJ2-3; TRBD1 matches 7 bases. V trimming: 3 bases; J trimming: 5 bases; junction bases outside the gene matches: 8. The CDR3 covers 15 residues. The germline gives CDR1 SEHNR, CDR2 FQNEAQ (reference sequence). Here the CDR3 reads CASSFLQGPKDTQYF. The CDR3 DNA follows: TGTGCCAGCAGCTTCCTACAGGGGCCAAAAGATACGCAGTATTTT.

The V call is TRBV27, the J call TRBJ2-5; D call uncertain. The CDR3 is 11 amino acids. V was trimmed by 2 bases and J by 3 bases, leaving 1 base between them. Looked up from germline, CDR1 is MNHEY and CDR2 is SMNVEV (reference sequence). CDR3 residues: CASSLEETQYF. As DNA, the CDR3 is TGTGCCAGCAGTTTAGAAGAGACCCAGTACTTC.

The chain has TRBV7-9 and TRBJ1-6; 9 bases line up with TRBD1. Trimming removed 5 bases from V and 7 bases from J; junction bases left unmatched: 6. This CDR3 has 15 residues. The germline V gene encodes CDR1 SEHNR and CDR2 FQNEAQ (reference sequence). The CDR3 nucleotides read TGTGCCAGCAGCCCCACAGGGGGCGGGAATTCACCCCTCCACTTT. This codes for CASSPTGGGNSPLHF.

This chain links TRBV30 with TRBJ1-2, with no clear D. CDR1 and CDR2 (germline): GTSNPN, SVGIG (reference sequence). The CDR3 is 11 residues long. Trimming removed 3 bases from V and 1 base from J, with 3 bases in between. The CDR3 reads CAWSLNYGYTF. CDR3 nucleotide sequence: TGTGCCTGGAGCCTTAACTATGGCTACACCTTC.

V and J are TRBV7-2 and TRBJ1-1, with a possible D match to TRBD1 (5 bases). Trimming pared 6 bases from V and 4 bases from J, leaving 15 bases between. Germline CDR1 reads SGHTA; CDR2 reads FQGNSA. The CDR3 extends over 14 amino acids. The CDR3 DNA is TGTGCCAGCAGTTTCAGCGAGGGGACCACTGAAGCTTTCTTT. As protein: CASSFSEGTTEAFF.

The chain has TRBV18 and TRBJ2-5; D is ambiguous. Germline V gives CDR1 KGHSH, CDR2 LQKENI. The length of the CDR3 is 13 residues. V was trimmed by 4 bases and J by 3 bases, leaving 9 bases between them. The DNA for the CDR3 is TGTGCCAGCTCACTCACCGACGAAGAGACCCAGTACTTC. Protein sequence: CASSLTDEETQYF.

CDR3 loop: CASSLSGGPFSTDTQYF. In DNA form, the CDR3 reads TGTGCCAGCAGTTTATCGGGAGGGCCTTTTAGCACAGATACGCAGTATTTT. The gene calls are TRBV27 and TRBJ2-3; 7 bases fit TRBD2. The trim removed 0 bases at V and 0 bases at J, leaving 6 bases unmatched. The CDR3 consists of 17 residues. In germline, CDR1 is MNHEY, CDR2 SMNVEV (reference sequence).

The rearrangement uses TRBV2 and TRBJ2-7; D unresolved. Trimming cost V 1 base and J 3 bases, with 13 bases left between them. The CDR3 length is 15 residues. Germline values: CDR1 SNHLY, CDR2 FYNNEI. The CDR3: CASSEGRAVNYEQYF. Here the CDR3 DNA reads TGTGCCAGCAGTGAAGGGAGAGCAGTAAACTACGAGCAGTACTTC.

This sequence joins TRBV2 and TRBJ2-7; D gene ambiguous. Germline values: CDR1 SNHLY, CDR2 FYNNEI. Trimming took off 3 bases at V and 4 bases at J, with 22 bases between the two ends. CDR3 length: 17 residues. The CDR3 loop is CASSDPLALLPEYEQYF. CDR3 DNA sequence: TGTGCCAGCAGTGACCCACTTGCCCTCCTCCCCGAATACGAGCAGTACTTC.

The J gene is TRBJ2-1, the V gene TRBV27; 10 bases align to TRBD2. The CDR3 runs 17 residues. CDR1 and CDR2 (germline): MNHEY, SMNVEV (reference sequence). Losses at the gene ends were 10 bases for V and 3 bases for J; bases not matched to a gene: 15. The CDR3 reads CATSTVLTSGNYNEQFF. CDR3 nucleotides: TGTGCCACCTCGACGGTTCTAACTAGCGGGAACTACAATGAGCAGTTCTTC.

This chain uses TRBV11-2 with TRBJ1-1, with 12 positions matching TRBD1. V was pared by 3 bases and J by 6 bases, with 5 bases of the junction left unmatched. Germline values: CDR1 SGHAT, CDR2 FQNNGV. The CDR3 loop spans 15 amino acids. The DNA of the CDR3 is TGTGCCAGCAGCTTCCCCGGGACAGGGGGCCCTGAAGCTTTCTTT. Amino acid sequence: CASSFPGTGGPEAFF.

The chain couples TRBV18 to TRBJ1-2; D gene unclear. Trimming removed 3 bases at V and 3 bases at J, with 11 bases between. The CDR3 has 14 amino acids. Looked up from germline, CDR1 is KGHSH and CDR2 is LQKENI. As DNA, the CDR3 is TGTGCCAGCTCACCGGACCCAAGGGACTATGGCTACACCTTC. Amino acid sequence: CASSPDPRDYGYTF.

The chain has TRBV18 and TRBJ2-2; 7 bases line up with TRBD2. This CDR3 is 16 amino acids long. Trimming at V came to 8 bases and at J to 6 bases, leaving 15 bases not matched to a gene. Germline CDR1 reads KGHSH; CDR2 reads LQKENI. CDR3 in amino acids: CASTSTGGRGSGELFF. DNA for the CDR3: TGTGCCAGCACCTCAACCGGCGGGAGAGGGTCCGGGGAGCTGTTTTTT. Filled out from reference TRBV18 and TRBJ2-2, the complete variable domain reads NAGVMQNPRHLVRRRGQEARLRCSPMKGHSHVYWYRQLPEEGLKFMVYLQKENIIDESGMPKERFSAEFPKEGPSILRIQQVVRGDSAAYFCASTSTGGRGSGELFFGEGSRLTVL.

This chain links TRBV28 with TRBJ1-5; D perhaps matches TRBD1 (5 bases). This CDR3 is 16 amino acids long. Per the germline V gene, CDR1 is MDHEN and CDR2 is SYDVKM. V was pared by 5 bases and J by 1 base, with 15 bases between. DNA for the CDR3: TGTGCCAGCAGTCGCGGGGGGAGCGCCAGCAATCAGCCCCAGCATTTT. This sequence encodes CASSRGGSASNQPQHF.

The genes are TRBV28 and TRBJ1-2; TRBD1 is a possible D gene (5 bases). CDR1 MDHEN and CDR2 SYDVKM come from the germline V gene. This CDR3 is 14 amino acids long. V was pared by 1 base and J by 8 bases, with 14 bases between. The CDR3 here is CASSLLQDAFGYTF. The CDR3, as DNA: TGTGCCAGCAGTTTATTACAGGACGCTTTCGGCTACACCTTC.

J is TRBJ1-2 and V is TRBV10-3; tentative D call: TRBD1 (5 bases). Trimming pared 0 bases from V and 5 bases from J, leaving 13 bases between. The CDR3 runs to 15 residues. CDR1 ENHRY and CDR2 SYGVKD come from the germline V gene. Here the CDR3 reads CAISESEEGVYGYTF. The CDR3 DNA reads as TGTGCCATCAGTGAGTCTGAGGAAGGGGTATATGGCTACACCTTC.

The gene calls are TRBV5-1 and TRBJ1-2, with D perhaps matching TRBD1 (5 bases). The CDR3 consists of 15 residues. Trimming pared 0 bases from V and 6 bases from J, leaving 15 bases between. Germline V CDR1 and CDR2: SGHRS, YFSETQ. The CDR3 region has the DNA TGCGCCAGCAGCTTGGCCCCAGGGCGACTTAATGGCTACACCTTC. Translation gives CASSLAPGRLNGYTF.

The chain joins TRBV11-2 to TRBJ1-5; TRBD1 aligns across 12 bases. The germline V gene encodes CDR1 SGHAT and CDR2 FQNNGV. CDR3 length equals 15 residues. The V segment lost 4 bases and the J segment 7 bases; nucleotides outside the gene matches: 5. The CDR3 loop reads CASSWGTGGDQPQHF. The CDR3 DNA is TGTGCCAGCAGCTGGGGGACAGGGGGCGACCAGCCCCAGCATTTT. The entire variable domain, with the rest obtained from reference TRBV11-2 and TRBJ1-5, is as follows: EAGVAQSPRYKIIEKRQSVAFWCNPISGHATLYWYQQILGQGPKLLIQFQNNGVVDDSQLPKDRFSAERLKGVDSTLKIQPAKLEDSAVYLCASSWGTGGDQPQHFGDGTRLSIL.

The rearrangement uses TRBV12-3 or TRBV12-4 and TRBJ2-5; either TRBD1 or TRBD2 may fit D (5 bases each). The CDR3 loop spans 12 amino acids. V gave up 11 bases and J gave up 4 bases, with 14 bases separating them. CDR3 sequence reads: CAVTGAGETQYF. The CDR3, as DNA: TGTGCCGTGACCGGGGCGGGAGAGACCCAGTACTTC.